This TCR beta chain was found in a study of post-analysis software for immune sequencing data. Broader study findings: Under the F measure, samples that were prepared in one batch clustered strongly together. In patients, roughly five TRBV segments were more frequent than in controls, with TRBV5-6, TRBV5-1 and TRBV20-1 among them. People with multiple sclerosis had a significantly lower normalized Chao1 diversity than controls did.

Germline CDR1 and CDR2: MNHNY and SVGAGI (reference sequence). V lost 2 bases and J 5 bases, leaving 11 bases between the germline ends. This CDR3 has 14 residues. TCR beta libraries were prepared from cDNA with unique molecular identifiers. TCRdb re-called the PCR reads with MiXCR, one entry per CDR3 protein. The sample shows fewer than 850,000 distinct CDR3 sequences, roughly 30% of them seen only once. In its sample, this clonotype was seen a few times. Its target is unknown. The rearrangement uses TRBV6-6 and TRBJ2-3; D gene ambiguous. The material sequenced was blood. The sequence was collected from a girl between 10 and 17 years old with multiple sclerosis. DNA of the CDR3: TGTGCCAGCAGTTACACCCCCCCCAGAGATACGCAGTATTTT. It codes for CASSYTPPRDTQYF.